The 7 T cell receptor beta chains reported below all come from one sample, sequenced in a study of response to subunit inactivated influenza vaccine. Using its own MiXCR run on the RT-PCR reads, TCRdb lists one record per CDR3 protein. The sample records about half a million distinct CDR3 sequences, about 7.6% being singletons. The sample consisted of PBMCs from blood, taken about 24 months after vaccination. The receptor set was obtained from a man in his fifties or sixties who received an inactivated influenza vaccine.

The chain joins TRBV10-2 to TRBJ2-1; 8 nucleotides agree with TRBD2. The germline V gene has CDR1 WSHSY and CDR2 SAAADI. The CDR3 totals 16 residues. With 5 bases clipped from V and 6 bases from J, the junction kept 12 bases outside the gene matches. CDR3 residues: CASSYTRGGRSNEQFF. Written as DNA, the CDR3 is TGCGCCAGCAGTTATACCCGGGGGGGCCGGTCCAATGAGCAGTTCTTC.

The chain carries TRBV11-3 and TRBJ2-1; D gene ambiguous. The germline V gene has CDR1 SGHNT and CDR2 YENEEA. V gave up 4 bases and J gave up 2 bases, with 6 bases separating them. CDR3 length equals 13 residues. The CDR3 protein is CASSSEAYNEQFF. Written as DNA, the CDR3 is TGTGCCAGCAGCTCCGAGGCCTACAATGAGCAGTTCTTC.

This clonotype was detected once. Sequence at one end of the junction differs from germline and may be a read error. The chain recombines TRBV5-1 with TRBJ1-4; weak D call: TRBD1 (5 bases). The germline V gene has CDR1 SGHRS and CDR2 YFSETQ. The length of the CDR3 is 14 residues. The CDR3 here is CAGSLSGGDEKLFF. The CDR3 DNA sequence: TGCGCCGGCAGCTTGTCCGGGGGTGATGAAAAACTGTTTTTT.

This clonotype was detected a few times. J is TRBJ2-5 and V is TRBV5-1; D is undetermined. This CDR3 spans 14 amino acids. Germline-derived CDR1 and CDR2 are SGHRS and YFSETQ. Trimming took off 5 bases at V and 2 bases at J, with 13 bases between the two ends. The CDR3 coding sequence is TGCGCCAGCAGACGTGAGGATCTACAAGAGACCCAGTACTTC. Amino acid sequence: CASRREDLQETQYF.

The table lists this clonotype with a few counts. The chain joins TRBV10-3 to TRBJ2-7; a weak D match, TRBD1 (5 bases). The CDR3 is 15 amino acids. Germline CDR1 and CDR2: ENHRY and SYGVKD. Trimming removed 0 bases at V and 0 bases at J, with 9 bases between. This chain's CDR3 is CAISESGHSSYEQYF. The CDR3 coding sequence is TGTGCCATCAGTGAGTCGGGGCACAGCTCCTACGAGCAGTACTTC.

This clonotype was observed many times. V gene TRBV29-1 combines with J gene TRBJ2-1; no reliable D call. The CDR3 loop spans 14 amino acids. The V and J ends lost 3 bases and 2 bases respectively, with 11 bases between them. Germline loops: CDR1 SQVTM, CDR2 ANQGSEA. The CDR3 sequence is CSVDGVSTYNEQFF. CDR3 nucleotides: TGCAGCGTTGATGGGGTCTCGACCTACAATGAGCAGTTCTTC.

This clonotype came up many times. The gene calls are TRBV12-3 or TRBV12-4 and TRBJ2-2, with 12 bases lining up with TRBD2. This CDR3 comprises 15 residues. J lost 5 bases, V lost 5 bases, and 3 bases had no gene match. The CDR3 loop is CASSLLAGGTGELFF. CDR3 DNA: TGTGCCAGCAGTCTACTAGCGGGAGGAACCGGGGAGCTGTTTTTT.